These 27 T cell receptor beta chains came from one sample sequenced in a study of T-cell reconstitution after alpha-beta-depleted transplantation in children. Unique molecular identifiers were used to barcode this TCRbeta library. Using its own MiXCR run on the PCR reads, TCRdb lists one record per CDR3 protein. There are about 980,000 distinct CDR3 sequences in the sample; about 29% occur only once, and about 28% lies in the top ten. Material: PBMCs, mostly from graft donor cells, obtained 360 days after TCRalphabeta/CD19-depleted stem cell transplant. Receptors were obtained from a boy under two years old who had a stem cell transplant for SCID, so the T cells may come from the graft donor.

This clonotype was seen a single time. As DNA, the CDR3 is TGCGCCAGCAGCCCAGATGGACAGGTCGGGGAGACCCAGTACTTC. This codes for CASSPDGQVGETQYF. This rearrangement joins TRBV5-1 to TRBJ2-5; 7 nucleotides match TRBD1. V shed 4 bases, J shed 5 bases, and the junction held 11 bases outside the gene matches. Germline V gene data show CDR1 as SGHRS and CDR2 as YFSETQ. The CDR3 has 15 residues.

This chain connects TRBV12-3 or TRBV12-4 to TRBJ2-1; 7 bases line up with TRBD2. The junction had 9 bases not matched to a gene; V was cut back by 7 bases and J by 3 bases. The CDR3 runs 15 residues. CDR3 nucleotide sequence: TGTGCCAGCACCATGGGGGGGGTCTACTACAATGAGCAGTTCTTC. It specifies CASTMGGVYYNEQFF.

The J gene is TRBJ2-7, the V gene TRBV6-1; D may be TRBD1 (8 bases). In germline, CDR1 is MNHNS, CDR2 SASEGT. Trimming pared 8 bases from V and 0 bases from J, leaving 17 bases between. The CDR3 contains 15 residues. The CDR3 sequence is CASGGDRLFSYEQYF. The CDR3, as DNA: TGTGCCAGCGGGGGGGACAGGCTTTTCTCCTACGAGCAGTACTTC.

This clonotype was picked up a small number of times. This chain uses TRBV29-1 with TRBJ2-3; no reliable D call. The V end lost 7 bases, the J end lost 4 bases, and 12 bases lay between the germline ends. Germline V lookup: CDR1 SQVTM, CDR2 ANQGSEA. The CDR3 has 12 residues. Here the CDR3 reads CSGKGGADTQYF. The CDR3 bases are TGCAGCGGGAAGGGTGGCGCAGATACGCAGTATTTT.

The V gene is TRBV20-1, the J gene TRBJ1-3; possible D gene TRBD1, 5 bases. The CDR3 has 13 amino acids. The germline CDR1 and CDR2 sequences are DFQATT and SNEGSKA (reference sequence). V was shortened by 6 bases and J by 1 base, with 10 bases between the two germline ends. This CDR3 is CSATSGSGNTIYF. In DNA, the CDR3 is TGCAGTGCAACCTCAGGGTCTGGAAACACCATATATTTT.

Written as DNA, the CDR3 is TGTGCCAGCAGCCCACTCGGGACACGAAATGAAAAACTGTTTTTT. It yields the protein CASSPLGTRNEKLFF. The J gene is TRBJ1-4, the V gene TRBV7-8; the D gene is possibly TRBD1 (6 bases). This CDR3 spans 15 amino acids. Germline lookup yields CDR1 SGHVS and CDR2 FQNEAQ. V lost 5 bases and J 5 bases, leaving 15 bases between the germline ends. Using reference TRBV7-8 and TRBJ1-4 for the parts outside the CDR3, the full variable domain is GAGVSQSPRYKVAKRGQDVALRCDPISGHVSLFWYQQALGQGPEFLTYFQNEAQLDKSGLPSDRFFAERPEGSVSTLKIQRTQQEDSAVYLCASSPLGTRNEKLFFGSGTQLSVL.

The chain is built from TRBV3-1 and TRBJ2-3; TRBD2 matches 11 bases. CDR1 and CDR2 from the germline V gene are LGHDT and YNNKEL (reference sequence). Trimming cost V 8 bases and J 2 bases; bases outside gene matches: 9. The CDR3 has 16 residues. CDR3 residues: CASSLLAGALTDTQYF. The DNA of the CDR3 is TGTGCCAGCTCCCTACTAGCGGGGGCCCTCACAGATACGCAGTATTTT.

This clonotype has only a few counts. The chain is built from TRBV6-5 and TRBJ2-2, with TRBD2 as a possible D gene (6 bases). Trimming pared 0 bases from V and 2 bases from J, leaving 10 bases between. Looked up from germline, CDR1 is MNHEY and CDR2 is SVGAGI. This CDR3 is 16 amino acids long. The CDR3: CASSYSKRVNTGELFF. Written as DNA, the CDR3 is TGTGCCAGCAGTTACTCCAAGCGGGTTAACACCGGGGAGCTGTTTTTT.

The chain is built from TRBV12-3 or TRBV12-4 and TRBJ2-1; perhaps TRBD2 as D (7 bases). V lost 2 bases and J lost 2, with 10 bases in between. The CDR3 contains 15 residues. The CDR3 sequence is CASSLRGTTYNEQFF. As DNA, the CDR3 is TGTGCCAGCAGTTTAAGGGGGACTACCTACAATGAGCAGTTCTTC.

This clonotype was seen more than once but under ten times. One end of the junction does not line up with germline, which may come from a read error. The chain employs TRBV4-1 and TRBJ2-7; TRBD2 aligns across 9 bases. The CDR3 runs 15 residues. From germline, CDR1 is MGHRA and CDR2 YSYEKL. CDR3 sequence reads: CASRQGLARSYEQYF. In DNA, the CDR3 is TGCGCCAGCAGGCAAGGACTAGCGCGGTCCTACGAGCAGTACTTC.

This clonotype has a handful of counts. This sequence joins TRBV5-5 and TRBJ2-3, with a possible D match to TRBD1 (5 bases). CDR3 length: 15 residues. With 6 bases removed from V and 5 bases from J, the gap between germline ends came to 19 bases. CDR1 and CDR2 from the germline V gene are SGHKS and YYEKEE (reference sequence). The CDR3 bases are TGTGCCAGCACCAATAGTGTGGGGCCGGGAGATACGCAGTATTTT. It specifies CASTNSVGPGDTQYF.

This chain joins TRBV11-2 and TRBJ1-1, with 7 positions matching TRBD1. The CDR3 runs 18 residues. V was pared by 0 bases and J by 0 bases, with 10 bases of the junction left unmatched. CDR1 and CDR2 (germline): SGHAT, FQNNGV. The CDR3 region has the DNA TGTGCCAGCAGCTTAGATGACAGGGTGAGGATCATGAACACTGAAGCTTTCTTT. This translates into CASSLDDRVRIMNTEAFF. The whole variable domain, filled in from reference TRBV11-2 and TRBJ1-1, reads EAGVAQSPRYKIIEKRQSVAFWCNPISGHATLYWYQQILGQGPKLLIQFQNNGVVDDSQLPKDRFSAERLKGVDSTLKIQPAKLEDSAVYLCASSLDDRVRIMNTEAFFGQGTRLTVV.

This clonotype was found many times. At one end the junction does not follow the germline gene, possibly because of a read error. This chain joins TRBV29-1 and TRBJ2-7; TRBD2 matches 10 bases. The length of the CDR3 is 9 residues. The germline V gene encodes CDR1 SQVTM and CDR2 ANQGSEA. This CDR3 reads CSVELAGVF. The CDR3 nucleotides are TGCAGCGTTGAGCTAGCGGGGGTTTTC.

The chain uses TRBV7-2 and TRBJ2-7; D is possibly TRBD1 or TRBD2 (7 bases each). Deletions cut 0 bases from V and 9 bases from J, with 18 bases between. Per germline, CDR1 SGHTA and CDR2 FQGNSA. The length of the CDR3 is 15 residues. The CDR3 region is CASSLAWAGGDGQYF. CDR3 nucleotides: TGTGCCAGCAGCTTAGCCTGGGCAGGGGGGGACGGGCAGTACTTC.

The V gene is TRBV12-3 or TRBV12-4, the J gene TRBJ2-1; D may be TRBD1 (5 bases). The V end lost 5 bases, the J end lost 10 bases, and 12 bases lay between the germline ends. The CDR3 runs 12 residues. CDR3 sequence: CASSPQGREQFF. The CDR3, as DNA: TGTGCCAGCAGTCCCCAGGGTAGAGAGCAGTTCTTC.

This clonotype was counted only a few times. The V gene is TRBV3-1, the J gene TRBJ2-5; no definite D call. Germline CDR1 reads LGHDT; CDR2 reads YNNKEL (reference sequence). Trimming removed 1 base from V and 2 bases from J, with 11 bases in between. The CDR3 runs to 15 residues. The CDR3, as DNA: TGTGCCAGCAGCCAAGGGGTGGCAGAGCAAGAGACCCAGTACTTC. Translated, it gives CASSQGVAEQETQYF.

The rearrangement uses TRBV18 and TRBJ1-3, with D possibly TRBD1 on 6 matching bases. CDR1 is KGHSH, CDR2 LQKENI, per germline. CDR3 length: 15 amino acids. Trimming stripped 3 bases from V and 0 bases from J, with 9 bases between. CDR3 coding DNA: TGTGCCAGCTCACCCCTACAGGGCTCTGGAAACACCATATATTTT. As protein: CASSPLQGSGNTIYF.

In this sample, this clonotype turned up a few times. V is TRBV12-3 or TRBV12-4 and J is TRBJ2-3; 8 nucleotides line up with TRBD1. V dropped 7 bases and J dropped 3; count of bases not matched to a gene: 9. The CDR3 runs 15 residues. Here the CDR3 DNA reads TGTGCCAGCAACCAATCAGGGGGCGGTACAGATACGCAGTATTTT. Translated: CASNQSGGGTDTQYF.

This chain uses TRBV7-6 with TRBJ2-1; 7 bases match TRBD2. The V gene's germline CDR1 is SGHVS and CDR2 FNYEAQ. The V segment lost 8 bases and the J segment 2 bases; nucleotides outside the gene matches: 18. The CDR3 is 18 residues long. CDR3 region: CASGKLGFGGSPYNEQFF. CDR3 DNA: TGTGCCAGCGGCAAGCTTGGGTTTGGCGGGAGTCCCTACAATGAGCAGTTCTTC.

This clonotype was counted between two and nine times. The chain combines TRBV20-1 with TRBJ2-7; D ambiguous. Looked up from germline, CDR1 is DFQATT and CDR2 is SNEGSKA (reference sequence). The CDR3 covers 14 residues. V was shortened by 3 bases and J by 2 bases, with 14 bases between the two germline ends. The CDR3 here is CSARRQVIPYEQYF. The CDR3 DNA reads as TGCAGTGCTAGGAGGCAGGTTATTCCCTACGAGCAGTACTTC.

V usage is TRBV4-1 and J usage is TRBJ2-1; 8 nucleotides line up with TRBD2. CDR1 is MGHRA, CDR2 YSYEKL, per germline. The CDR3 covers 16 residues. With V trimmed by 4 bases and J by 9 bases, 14 bases remained unmatched. CDR3 DNA sequence: TGCGCCAGCAGCCTTAAACCGGGGGGGCCTGGGGGTGAGCAGTTCTTC. Its translation: CASSLKPGGPGGEQFF.

The V gene is TRBV7-9, the J gene TRBJ1-4; TRBD1 is a possible D gene (6 bases). V was shortened by 5 bases and J by 7 bases, with 20 bases between the two germline ends. The CDR3 has 16 amino acids. Germline V gene lookup returns CDR1 SEHNR and CDR2 FQNEAQ (reference sequence). The CDR3 DNA reads as TGTGCCAGCAGCCCGCGTCCGGGACAAGAGAGTGAAAAACTGTTTTTT. Its translation is CASSPRPGQESEKLFF.

This clonotype has only a few counts. This sequence joins TRBV12-3 or TRBV12-4 and TRBJ2-7; D gene ambiguous. Trimming stripped 4 bases from V and 5 bases from J, with 15 bases between. CDR3 length: 14 residues. CDR3 sequence reads: CASSSLPDSNEQYF. CDR3 DNA sequence: TGTGCCAGCAGTTCATTGCCAGATAGCAACGAGCAGTACTTC.

CDR3 amino acids: CSARERGNTGELFF. The CDR3 DNA reads TGCAGTGCCCGAGAGAGGGGGAACACCGGGGAGCTGTTTTTT. V is TRBV20-1 and J is TRBJ2-2; D may correspond to TRBD1 or TRBD2 (5 bases each). Germline lookup yields CDR1 DFQATT and CDR2 SNEGSKA (reference sequence). V lost 6 bases and J lost 1, with 12 bases in between. This CDR3 has 14 residues.

The chain couples TRBV20-1 to TRBJ1-3; perhaps TRBD1 as D (5 bases). This CDR3 comprises 14 residues. Germline V gene data show CDR1 as DFQATT and CDR2 as SNEGSKA (reference sequence). The V and J ends lost 5 bases and 4 bases respectively, with 15 bases between them. CDR3 protein: CSARGRVVGNTIYF. In nucleotides, the CDR3 is TGCAGTGCTCGGGGGAGGGTCGTAGGAAACACCATATATTTT.

This clonotype showed up just once. This sequence joins TRBV7-9 and TRBJ2-4; 7 nucleotides line up with TRBD2. The germline CDR1 and CDR2 sequences are SEHNR and FQNEAQ (reference sequence). The CDR3 consists of 14 residues. J lost 7 bases, V lost 4 bases, and 7 bases had no gene match. The CDR3 is CASSSTGGGNIQYF. The CDR3 DNA reads TGTGCCAGCAGCTCCACTGGGGGAGGGAACATTCAGTACTTC.

V and J are TRBV4-3 and TRBJ2-7; the D is unclear. Germline CDR1 reads LGHNA; CDR2 reads YSLEER. This CDR3 spans 15 amino acids. The germline V and J ends were trimmed by 1 base and 0 bases, with 10 bases remaining between them. CDR3 in amino acids: CASSQAYGYSYEQYF. Written as DNA, the CDR3 is TGCGCCAGCAGCCAAGCTTATGGCTACTCCTACGAGCAGTACTTC.